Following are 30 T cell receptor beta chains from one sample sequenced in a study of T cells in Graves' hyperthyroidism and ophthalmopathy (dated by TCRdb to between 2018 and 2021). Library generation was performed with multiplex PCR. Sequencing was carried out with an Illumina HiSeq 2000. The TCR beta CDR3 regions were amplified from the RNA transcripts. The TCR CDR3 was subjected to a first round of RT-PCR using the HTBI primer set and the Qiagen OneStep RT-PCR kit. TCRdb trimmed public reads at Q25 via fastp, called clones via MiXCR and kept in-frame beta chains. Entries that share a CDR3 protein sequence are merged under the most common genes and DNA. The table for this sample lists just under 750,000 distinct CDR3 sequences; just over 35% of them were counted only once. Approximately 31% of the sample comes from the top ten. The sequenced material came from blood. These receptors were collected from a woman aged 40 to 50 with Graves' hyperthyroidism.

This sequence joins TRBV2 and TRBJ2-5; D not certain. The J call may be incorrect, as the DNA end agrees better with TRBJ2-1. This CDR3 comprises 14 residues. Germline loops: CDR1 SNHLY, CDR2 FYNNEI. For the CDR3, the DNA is TGTGCCAGCATCGGCGAGGCATCGTACAATGAGCAGTTCTTC. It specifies CASIGEASYNEQFF.

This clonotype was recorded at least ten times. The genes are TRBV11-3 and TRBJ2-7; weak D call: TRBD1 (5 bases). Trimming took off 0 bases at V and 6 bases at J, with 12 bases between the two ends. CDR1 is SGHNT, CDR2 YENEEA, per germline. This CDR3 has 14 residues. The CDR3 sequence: CASSLEAGLPEQYF. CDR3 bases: TGTGCCAGCAGCTTAGAGGCAGGGTTGCCCGAGCAGTACTTC.

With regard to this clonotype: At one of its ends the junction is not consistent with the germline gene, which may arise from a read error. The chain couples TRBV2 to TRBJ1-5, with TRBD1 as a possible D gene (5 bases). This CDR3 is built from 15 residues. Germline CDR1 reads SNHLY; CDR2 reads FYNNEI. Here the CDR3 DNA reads TGCGCCAGCAGCCAACTGACAGACCCATCGCGGCCCCAGCATTTT. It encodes CASSQLTDPSRPQHF.

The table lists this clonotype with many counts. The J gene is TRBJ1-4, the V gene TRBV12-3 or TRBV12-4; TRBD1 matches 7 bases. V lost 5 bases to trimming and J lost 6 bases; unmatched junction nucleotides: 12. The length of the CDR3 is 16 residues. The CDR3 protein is CASSPFAGTDDEKLFF. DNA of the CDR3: TGTGCCAGCAGTCCCTTCGCGGGGACAGACGATGAAAAACTGTTTTTT.

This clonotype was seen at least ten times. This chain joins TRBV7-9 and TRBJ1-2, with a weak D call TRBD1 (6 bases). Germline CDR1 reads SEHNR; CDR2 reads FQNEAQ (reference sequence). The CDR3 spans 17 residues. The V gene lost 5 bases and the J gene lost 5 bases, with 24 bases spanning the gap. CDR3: CASSARGWAGAEYGYTF. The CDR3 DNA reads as TGTGCCAGCAGCGCCAGAGGGTGGGCAGGGGCAGAATATGGCTACACCTTC.

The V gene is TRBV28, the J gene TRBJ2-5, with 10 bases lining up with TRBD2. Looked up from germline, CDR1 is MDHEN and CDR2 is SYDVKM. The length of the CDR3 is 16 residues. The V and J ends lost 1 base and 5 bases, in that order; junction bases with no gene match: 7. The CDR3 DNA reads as TGTGCCAGCAGTTTATCTCTAGCGGGAGTCCTGGAGACCCAGTACTTC. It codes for CASSLSLAGVLETQYF. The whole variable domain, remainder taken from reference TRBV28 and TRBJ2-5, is DVKVTQSSRYLVKRTGEKVFLECVQDMDHENMFWYRQDPGLGLRLIYFSYDVKMKEKGDIPEGYSVSREKKERFSLILESASTNQTSMYLCASSLSLAGVLETQYFGPGTRLLVL.

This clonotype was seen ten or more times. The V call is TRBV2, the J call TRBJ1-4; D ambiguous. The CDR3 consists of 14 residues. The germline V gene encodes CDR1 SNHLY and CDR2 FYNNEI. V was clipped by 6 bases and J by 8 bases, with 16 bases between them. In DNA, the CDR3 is TGTGCCAGCAGGTTTACTGGACGTGAAGAAAAACTGTTTTTT. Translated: CASRFTGREEKLFF.

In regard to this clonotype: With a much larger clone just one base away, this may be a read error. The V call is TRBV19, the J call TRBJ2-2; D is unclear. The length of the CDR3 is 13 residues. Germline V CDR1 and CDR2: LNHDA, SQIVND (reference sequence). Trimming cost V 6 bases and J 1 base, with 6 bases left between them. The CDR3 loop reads CASSMKNTGELFF. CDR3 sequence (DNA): TGTGCCAGTAGCATGAAGAACACCGGGGAGCTGTTTTTT.

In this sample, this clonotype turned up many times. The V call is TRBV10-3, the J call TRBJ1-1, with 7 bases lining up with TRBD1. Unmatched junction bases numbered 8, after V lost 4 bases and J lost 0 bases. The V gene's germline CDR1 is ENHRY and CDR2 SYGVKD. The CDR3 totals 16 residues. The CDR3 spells CAISALPGQMNTEAFF. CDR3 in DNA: TGTGCCATCAGTGCCCTACCGGGACAGATGAACACTGAAGCTTTCTTT.

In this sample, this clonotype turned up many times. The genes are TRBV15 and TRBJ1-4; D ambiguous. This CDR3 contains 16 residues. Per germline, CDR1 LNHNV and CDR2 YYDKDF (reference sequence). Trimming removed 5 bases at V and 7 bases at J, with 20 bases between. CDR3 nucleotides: TGTGCCACCAGCCCCGGGGTTGTCGGGGTTACTGAAAAACTGTTTTTT. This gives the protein CATSPGVVGVTEKLFF.

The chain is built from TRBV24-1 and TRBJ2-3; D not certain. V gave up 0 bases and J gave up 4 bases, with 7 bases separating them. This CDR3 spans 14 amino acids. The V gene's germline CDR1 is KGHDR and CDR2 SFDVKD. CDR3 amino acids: CATSDLLAPDTQYF. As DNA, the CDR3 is TGTGCCACCAGTGATTTGCTGGCTCCAGATACGCAGTATTTT.

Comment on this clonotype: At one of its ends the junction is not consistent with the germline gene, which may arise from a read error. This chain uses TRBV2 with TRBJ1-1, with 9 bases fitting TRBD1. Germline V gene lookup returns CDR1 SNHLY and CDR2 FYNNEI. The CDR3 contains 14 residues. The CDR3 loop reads CASVIGTGFSEASF. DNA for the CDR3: TGTGCCAGCGTTATAGGGACAGGGTTCTCTGAAGCTTCCTTT.

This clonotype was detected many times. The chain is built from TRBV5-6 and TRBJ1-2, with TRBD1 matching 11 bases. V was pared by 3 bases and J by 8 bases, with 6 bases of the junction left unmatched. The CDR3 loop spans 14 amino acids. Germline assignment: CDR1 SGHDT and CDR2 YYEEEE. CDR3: CASSSDRGQMGYTF. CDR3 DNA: TGTGCCAGCAGCTCGGACAGGGGGCAAATGGGCTACACCTTC.

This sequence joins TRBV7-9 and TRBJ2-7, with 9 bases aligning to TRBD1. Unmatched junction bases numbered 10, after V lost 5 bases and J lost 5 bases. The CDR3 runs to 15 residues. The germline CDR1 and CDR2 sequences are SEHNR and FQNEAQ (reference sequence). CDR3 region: CASSAGDRVANEQYF. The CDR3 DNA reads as TGTGCCAGCAGCGCTGGGGACAGGGTTGCCAACGAGCAGTACTTC.

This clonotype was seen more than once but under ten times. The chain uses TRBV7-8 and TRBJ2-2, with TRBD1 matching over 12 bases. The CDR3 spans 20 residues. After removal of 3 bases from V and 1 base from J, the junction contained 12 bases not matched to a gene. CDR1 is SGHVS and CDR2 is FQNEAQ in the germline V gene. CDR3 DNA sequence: TGTGCCAGCAGCTTTAAAAGTCGCCGGGACAGGGGGCAGAACACCGGGGAGCTGTTTTTT. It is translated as CASSFKSRRDRGQNTGELFF.

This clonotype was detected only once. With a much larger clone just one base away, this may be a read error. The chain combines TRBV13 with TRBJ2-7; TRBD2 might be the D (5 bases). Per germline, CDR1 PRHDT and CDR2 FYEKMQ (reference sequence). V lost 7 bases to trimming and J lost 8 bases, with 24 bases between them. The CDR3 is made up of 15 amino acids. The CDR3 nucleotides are TGTGCCAGCACCATCTCTCCGGGGTCTTGGTACCAGCAGTACTTC. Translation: CASTISPGSWYQQYF.

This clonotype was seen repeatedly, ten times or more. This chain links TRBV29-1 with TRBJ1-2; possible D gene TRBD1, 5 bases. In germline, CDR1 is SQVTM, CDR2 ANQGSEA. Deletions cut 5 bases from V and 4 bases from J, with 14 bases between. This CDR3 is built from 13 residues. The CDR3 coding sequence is TGCAGCGTTCGTCTCACAGGAGTCTATGGCTACACCTTC. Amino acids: CSVRLTGVYGYTF.

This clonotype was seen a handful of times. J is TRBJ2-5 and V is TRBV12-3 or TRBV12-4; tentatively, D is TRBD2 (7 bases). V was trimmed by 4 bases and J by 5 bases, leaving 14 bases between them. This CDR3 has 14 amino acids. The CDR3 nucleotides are TGTGCCAGCAGTTATCGCGGGGGCCTGGAGACCCAGTACTTC. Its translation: CASSYRGGLETQYF.

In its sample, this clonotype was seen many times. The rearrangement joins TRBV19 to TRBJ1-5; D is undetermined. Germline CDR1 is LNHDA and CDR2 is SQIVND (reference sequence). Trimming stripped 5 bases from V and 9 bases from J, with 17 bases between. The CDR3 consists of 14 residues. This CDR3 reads CASSRGGNPWPQHF. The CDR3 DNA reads TGTGCCAGTAGTCGCGGAGGGAATCCATGGCCCCAGCATTTT. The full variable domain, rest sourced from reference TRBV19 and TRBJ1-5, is DGGITQSPKYLFRKEGQNVTLSCEQNLNHDAMYWYRQDPGQGLRLIYYSQIVNDFQKGDIAEGYSVSREKKESFPLTVTSAQKNPTAFYLCASSRGGNPWPQHFGDGTRLSIL.

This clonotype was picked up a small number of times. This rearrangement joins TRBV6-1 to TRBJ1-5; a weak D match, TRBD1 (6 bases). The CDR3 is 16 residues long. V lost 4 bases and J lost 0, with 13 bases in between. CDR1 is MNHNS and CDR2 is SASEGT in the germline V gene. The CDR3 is CASSAPGQYSNQPQHF. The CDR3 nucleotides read TGTGCCAGCAGTGCACCGGGACAATATAGCAATCAGCCCCAGCATTTT.

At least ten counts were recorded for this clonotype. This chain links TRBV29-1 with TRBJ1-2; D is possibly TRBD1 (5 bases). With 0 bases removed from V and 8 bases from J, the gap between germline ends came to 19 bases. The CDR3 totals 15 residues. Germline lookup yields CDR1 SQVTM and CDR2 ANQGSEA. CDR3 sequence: CSVEDLGQGGRGYTF. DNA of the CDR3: TGCAGCGTTGAAGATTTGGGGCAGGGCGGACGAGGCTACACCTTC.

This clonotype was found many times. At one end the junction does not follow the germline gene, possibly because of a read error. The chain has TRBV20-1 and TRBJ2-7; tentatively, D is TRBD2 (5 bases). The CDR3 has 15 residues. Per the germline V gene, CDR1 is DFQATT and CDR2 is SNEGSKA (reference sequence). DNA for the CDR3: TGCAGTGCTATAATTTACGTGGGAGTCAATACACAGATGATCTTC. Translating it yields CSAIIYVGVNTQMIF.

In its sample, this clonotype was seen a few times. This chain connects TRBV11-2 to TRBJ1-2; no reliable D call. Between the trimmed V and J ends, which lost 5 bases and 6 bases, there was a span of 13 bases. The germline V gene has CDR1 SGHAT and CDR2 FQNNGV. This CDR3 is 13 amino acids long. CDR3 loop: CASSKQVIDGYTF. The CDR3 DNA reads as TGTGCCAGCAGCAAGCAGGTTATCGATGGCTACACCTTC.

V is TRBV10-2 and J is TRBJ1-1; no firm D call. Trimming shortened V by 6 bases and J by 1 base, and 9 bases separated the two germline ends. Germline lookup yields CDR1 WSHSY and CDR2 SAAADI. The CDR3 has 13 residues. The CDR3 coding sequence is TGCGCCAGCAGGGCCAGATGGAACACTGAAGCTTTCTTT. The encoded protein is CASRARWNTEAFF.

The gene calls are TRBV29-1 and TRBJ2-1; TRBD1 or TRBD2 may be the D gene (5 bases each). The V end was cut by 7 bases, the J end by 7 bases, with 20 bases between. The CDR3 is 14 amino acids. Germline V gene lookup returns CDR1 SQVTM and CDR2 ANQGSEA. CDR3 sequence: CSAPDRPGINEQFF. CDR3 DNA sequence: TGCAGCGCCCCAGACAGACCGGGAATTAATGAGCAGTTCTTC.

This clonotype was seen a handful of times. The CDR3 protein is CASSYSWVDEKLFF. Written as DNA, the CDR3 is TGTGCCAGCAGTTACTCTTGGGTTGATGAAAAACTGTTTTTT. The chain joins TRBV6-6 to TRBJ1-4; D ambiguous. The germline V gene encodes CDR1 MNHNY and CDR2 SVGAGI (reference sequence). V was cut by 0 bases and J by 6 bases, with 8 bases left in between. The CDR3 has 14 residues.

In nucleotides, the CDR3 is TGTGCCAGCAGTGAACTTGGTAATGTGAACACTGAAGCTTTCTTT. It encodes CASSELGNVNTEAFF. The chain employs TRBV6-1 and TRBJ1-1; D unclear. V was clipped by 2 bases and J by 0 bases, with 10 bases between them. CDR1 MNHNS and CDR2 SASEGT come from the germline V gene. The CDR3 has 15 amino acids.

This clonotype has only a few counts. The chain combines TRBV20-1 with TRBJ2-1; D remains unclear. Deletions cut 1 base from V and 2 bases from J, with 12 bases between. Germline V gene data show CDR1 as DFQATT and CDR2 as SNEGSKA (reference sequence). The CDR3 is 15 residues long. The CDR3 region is CSARGLLDTYNEQFF. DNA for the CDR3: TGCAGTGCTAGAGGTCTACTTGACACCTACAATGAGCAGTTCTTC.

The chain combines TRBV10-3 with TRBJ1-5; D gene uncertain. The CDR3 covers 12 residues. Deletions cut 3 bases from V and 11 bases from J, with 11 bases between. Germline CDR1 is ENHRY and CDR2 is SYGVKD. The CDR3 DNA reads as TGTGCCATCAGTGACGGAGAAGAGACCCAGCATTTT. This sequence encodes CAISDGEETQHF.

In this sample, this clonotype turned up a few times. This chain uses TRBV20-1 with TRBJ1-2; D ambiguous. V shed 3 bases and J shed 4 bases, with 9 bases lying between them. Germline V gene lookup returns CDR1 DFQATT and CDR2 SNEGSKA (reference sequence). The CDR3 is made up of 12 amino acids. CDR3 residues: CSASKQSYGYTF. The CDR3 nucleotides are TGCAGTGCTAGTAAGCAGAGCTATGGCTACACCTTC.